The next 29 T cell receptor beta chains were all read from a single sample in a study of T cells in narcolepsy. This table comes from immunoSEQ multiplex PCR, and its TCRdb copy is limited to in-frame clones, with some not included. The data hold around 31,000 clones, with 75% to 85% observed a single time. The source material was CD45RA- memory CD4+ T cells from PBMCs. Receptors originate from a human donor with narcolepsy.

This chain links TRBV7-9 with TRBJ1-3; D is perhaps TRBD1 (6 bases). CDR1 SEHNR and CDR2 FQNEAQ come from the germline V gene (reference sequence). Between the trimmed V and J ends, which lost 0 bases and 0 bases, there was a span of 9 bases. This CDR3 has 16 amino acids. CDR3 region: CASSLAGGPSGNTIYF. The CDR3 nucleotides are TGTGCCAGCAGCTTAGCGGGGGGGCCCTCTGGAAACACCATATATTTT.

The chain employs TRBV6-6 and TRBJ1-5, with D possibly being TRBD1 (6 bases). CDR3 length: 13 residues. Trimming shortened V by 5 bases and J by 7 bases, and 12 bases separated the two germline ends. Germline CDR1 MNHNY, CDR2 SVGAGI (reference sequence). CDR3 sequence reads: CASSVTGKQPQHF. CDR3 nucleotides: TGTGCCAGCAGTGTAACAGGGAAGCAGCCCCAGCATTTT.

The J gene is TRBJ2-3, the V gene TRBV5-4, with 11 positions matching TRBD2. Germline lookup yields CDR1 SGHNT and CDR2 YYREEE (reference sequence). V was clipped by 1 base and J by 2 bases; unmatched bases: 6. CDR3 length: 17 residues. Here the CDR3 DNA reads TGTGCCAGCAGCTTGTGGCTAGCGGGAGGCTCCACAGATACGCAGTATTTT. This codes for CASSLWLAGGSTDTQYF. Full variable domain (missing parts from reference TRBV5-4 and TRBJ2-3): ETGVTQSPTHLIKTRGQQVTLRCSSQSGHNTVSWYQQALGQGPQFIFQYYREEENGRGNFPPRFSGLQFPNYSSELNVNALELDDSALYLCASSLWLAGGSTDTQYFGPGTRLTVL.

Only a few counts were recorded for this clone. In the same sample, other DNA sequences code for this CDR3. The gene calls are TRBV5-6 and TRBJ1-1; possible D gene TRBD1, 5 bases. The CDR3 is 15 residues long. The germline V gene has CDR1 SGHDT and CDR2 YYEEEE. V was clipped by 0 bases and J by 1 base, with 10 bases between them. The CDR3 sequence is CASSLGIGGNTEAFF. In DNA form, the CDR3 reads TGTGCCAGCAGCTTGGGGATCGGGGGGAACACTGAAGCTTTCTTT.

This clone was seen once. CDR3 nucleotides: TGTGCCAGCAGCTTATCAGGCTGGAACACAGATACGCAGTATTTT. Its protein product is CASSLSGWNTDTQYF. The chain recombines TRBV11-2 with TRBJ2-3; D unclear. The V end lost 2 bases, the J end lost 2 bases, and 11 bases lay between the germline ends. The CDR3 is made up of 15 amino acids. From germline, CDR1 is SGHAT and CDR2 FQNNGV.

This chain connects TRBV7-9 to TRBJ2-7, with D possibly being TRBD1 or TRBD2 (5 bases each). The CDR3 is made up of 14 amino acids. Germline V gene data show CDR1 as SEHNR and CDR2 as FQNEAQ (reference sequence). V gave up 1 base and J gave up 6 bases, with 13 bases separating them. CDR3 nucleotides: TGTGCCAGCAGCTTAGTTCTGGGGACCTCCGAGCAGTACTTC. Amino acid sequence: CASSLVLGTSEQYF.

The chain recombines TRBV5-1 with TRBJ2-3; TRBD1 matches at 7 bases. The trim removed 5 bases at V and 0 bases at J, leaving 3 bases unmatched. The CDR3 is 14 amino acids. Germline V CDR1 and CDR2: SGHRS, YFSETQ. In DNA form, the CDR3 reads TGCGCCAGCAGTGGACAGGCTAGCACAGATACGCAGTATTTT. Translation: CASSGQASTDTQYF.

The CDR3 loop is CASSLGPGGQETQYF. As DNA, the CDR3 is TGCGCCAGCAGCTTGGGTCCAGGGGGCCAAGAGACCCAGTACTTC. The V and J genes are TRBV5-1 and TRBJ2-5; TRBD1 matches 7 bases. There are 15 residues in the CDR3. V gave up 0 bases and J gave up 1 base; unmatched junction bases: 3. Germline CDR1 reads SGHRS; CDR2 reads YFSETQ.

The gene calls are TRBV12-5 and TRBJ2-7, with 7 bases fitting TRBD1. Germline trimming cut 4 bases from V and 2 bases from J; bases unmatched to any gene: 11. This CDR3 spans 16 amino acids. The V gene's germline CDR1 is LGHNT and CDR2 FRNRAP. CDR3 amino acids: CASGCRDRELPYEQYF. The DNA of the CDR3 is TGTGCTAGTGGTTGCCGGGACAGAGAGCTCCCCTACGAGCAGTACTTC.

On this clone itself: Other DNA sequences in this specimen translate into the identical CDR3. V and J are TRBV5-1 and TRBJ1-3; no clear D. Germline V CDR1 and CDR2: SGHRS, YFSETQ. The CDR3 consists of 14 residues. The V gene lost 0 bases and the J gene lost 4 bases, with 8 bases spanning the gap. The CDR3 spells CASSLEGGGNTIYF. The CDR3 region has the DNA TGCGCCAGCAGCTTGGAGGGAGGAGGAAACACCATATATTTT.

This clone was seen only a few times. V and J are TRBV5-6 and TRBJ1-6; no definite D call. Trimming removed 4 bases from V and 2 bases from J, with 7 bases in between. The CDR3 loop spans 14 amino acids. Germline V lookup: CDR1 SGHDT, CDR2 YYEEEE. The CDR3: CASSGLPYNSPLHF. CDR3 sequence (DNA): TGTGCCAGCAGCGGGCTCCCCTATAATTCACCCCTCCACTTT.

The count of this clone is one. This chain connects TRBV5-4 to TRBJ1-6, with a tentative D call TRBD1 (5 bases). This CDR3 region has 17 residues. The V gene's germline CDR1 is SGHNT and CDR2 YYREEE (reference sequence). V lost 1 base to trimming and J lost 9 bases, with 20 bases between them. For the CDR3, the DNA is TGTGCCAGCAGCTTGCCCGGATGGGGGGACTCGGGTTCACCCCTCCACTTT. Protein: CASSLPGWGDSGSPLHF.

This rearrangement joins TRBV19 to TRBJ1-2, with TRBD1 identical over 9 bases. The germline CDR1 and CDR2 sequences are LNHDA and SQIVND (reference sequence). The V gene end was trimmed by 6 bases and the J gene end by 4 bases; junction bases not matched to a gene: 12. CDR3 length: 16 residues. The CDR3 DNA follows: TGTGCCAGTAGCCTGGTAGGGGACAGGGTTTCCTATGGCTACACCTTC. This gives the protein CASSLVGDRVSYGYTF.

The genes are TRBV11-2 and TRBJ1-2; D possibly corresponds to TRBD1 (6 bases). Trimming pared 5 bases from V and 6 bases from J, leaving 25 bases between. Germline loops: CDR1 SGHAT, CDR2 FQNNGV. The CDR3 spans 17 residues. CDR3 in amino acids: CASSPWGQSIDADGYTF. CDR3 sequence (DNA): TGTGCCAGCAGCCCGTGGGGACAATCCATAGATGCGGATGGCTACACCTTC.

Comments on this clone: The identical CDR3 is also encoded by other nucleotide sequences in the sample. The J gene is TRBJ1-5, the V gene TRBV18; D may be TRBD1 (5 bases). Trimming took 6 bases from V and 0 from J, leaving 9 bases between them. CDR3 length: 14 residues. Germline-derived CDR1 and CDR2 are KGHSH and LQKENI. CDR3 in amino acids: CASSRGNSNQPQHF. CDR3 coding DNA: TGTGCCAGCTCTCGGGGGAATAGCAATCAGCCCCAGCATTTT.

The chain carries TRBV25-1 and TRBJ2-5; 10 nucleotides agree with TRBD1. Germline assignment: CDR1 MGHDK and CDR2 SYGVNS. Unmatched junction bases numbered 10, after V lost 3 bases and J lost 3 bases. This CDR3 has 17 residues. CDR3: CASSERVDRGLEETQYF. In DNA form, the CDR3 reads TGTGCCAGCAGTGAGAGGGTAGACAGGGGGCTTGAAGAGACCCAGTACTTC.

J is TRBJ1-1 and V is TRBV11-2; no definite D call. Trimming pared 2 bases from V and 2 bases from J, leaving 12 bases between. This CDR3 region has 15 residues. Germline values: CDR1 SGHAT, CDR2 FQNNGV. CDR3 DNA sequence: TGTGCCAGCAGCTTACAGACCCTGCCAAACACTGAAGCTTTCTTT. It specifies CASSLQTLPNTEAFF.

This clone was counted a few times. The chain combines TRBV18 with TRBJ1-2; 7 nucleotides match TRBD1. The CDR3 length is 13 residues. Germline CDR1 reads KGHSH; CDR2 reads LQKENI. With 3 bases clipped from V and 6 bases from J, the junction kept 4 bases outside the gene matches. CDR3 in amino acids: CASSPDRDHGYTF. DNA for the CDR3: TGTGCCAGCTCACCCGACAGGGATCATGGCTACACCTTC.

The rearrangement links TRBV19 to TRBJ1-1; D is undetermined. Germline V CDR1 and CDR2: LNHDA, SQIVND (reference sequence). The CDR3 is 13 residues long. V dropped 8 bases and J dropped 5 bases, with 15 bases sitting between them. DNA of the CDR3: TGTGCCAGTCGGACGCCGGCGGGAACTGAAGCTTTCTTT. Amino acid sequence: CASRTPAGTEAFF.

The chain employs TRBV6-1 and TRBJ1-2, with 9 nucleotides matching TRBD1. The CDR3 consists of 13 residues. Germline-derived CDR1 and CDR2 are MNHNS and SASEGT. V gave up 6 bases and J gave up 7 bases; unmatched junction bases: 6. CDR3 DNA: TGTGCCAGCAGCCCCGGGACAGGGTTTGGCTACACCTTC. Its translation is CASSPGTGFGYTF.

The CDR3 spells CASSRRDRGGVNSPLHF. In DNA form, the CDR3 reads TGCGCCAGCAGCCGAAGGGACAGGGGAGGTGTGAATTCACCCCTCCACTTT. The chain couples TRBV4-3 to TRBJ1-6, with 10 bases matching TRBD1. J was trimmed by 7 bases and V by 4 bases; bases with no gene match: 10. The germline gives CDR1 LGHNA, CDR2 YSLEER. The CDR3 is made up of 17 amino acids.

V usage is TRBV10-3 and J usage is TRBJ1-2; 12 positions agree with TRBD1. V shed 7 bases and J 4 bases; nucleotides not matched to a gene: 4. This CDR3 region has 14 residues. Per the germline V gene, CDR1 is ENHRY and CDR2 is SYGVKD. CDR3 sequence: CAINRDRGLYGYTF. The DNA of the CDR3 is TGTGCCATCAATCGGGACAGGGGGCTCTATGGCTACACCTTC.

This chain uses TRBV19 with TRBJ2-2; a weak D match, TRBD2 (5 bases). Germline CDR1 LNHDA, CDR2 SQIVND (reference sequence). The CDR3 contains 14 residues. Between the trimmed V and J ends, which lost 4 bases and 4 bases, there was a span of 10 bases. The CDR3 here is CASSRAEGTGELFF. CDR3 bases: TGTGCCAGTAGTAGGGCCGAGGGCACCGGGGAGCTGTTTTTT.

The chain couples TRBV11-3 to TRBJ2-2; no reliable D call. The V gene's germline CDR1 is SGHNT and CDR2 YENEEA. Trimming stripped 1 base from V and 9 bases from J, with 9 bases between. This CDR3 comprises 13 residues. In DNA, the CDR3 is TGTGCCAGCAGCTTAGGTCCCCTACGGGAGCTGTTTTTT. This sequence encodes CASSLGPLRELFF.

This chain links TRBV5-4 with TRBJ1-2; TRBD1 matches at 9 bases. Germline V gene lookup returns CDR1 SGHNT and CDR2 YYREEE (reference sequence). The CDR3 runs 14 residues. Trimming took 5 bases from V and 8 from J; bases not matched to a gene: 10. The CDR3 is CASRKRDRAFGYTF. The CDR3 DNA follows: TGTGCCAGCAGGAAACGGGACAGGGCATTCGGCTACACCTTC. The complete variable domain, with remaining parts taken from reference TRBV5-4 and TRBJ1-2, reads ETGVTQSPTHLIKTRGQQVTLRCSSQSGHNTVSWYQQALGQGPQFIFQYYREEENGRGNFPPRFSGLQFPNYSSELNVNALELDDSALYLCASRKRDRAFGYTFGSGTRLTVV.

This clone was recorded once. The V gene is TRBV27, the J gene TRBJ1-6; the D is unclear. Germline CDR1 and CDR2: MNHEY and SMNVEV (reference sequence). This CDR3 spans 15 amino acids. V dropped 5 bases and J dropped 0 bases, with 8 bases sitting between them. CDR3 loop: CASSAPSSYNSPLHF. The CDR3 coding sequence is TGTGCCAGCAGTGCGCCGAGCTCCTATAATTCACCCCTCCACTTT.

This clone has a handful of counts. The chain employs TRBV4-3 and TRBJ1-6; D is perhaps TRBD1 (5 bases). The germline V gene encodes CDR1 LGHNA and CDR2 YSLEER. V was cut by 3 bases and J by 0 bases, with 24 bases left in between. The CDR3 is made up of 21 amino acids. In DNA, the CDR3 is TGCGCCAGCAGCCATAAAGGAAGGACAAGCTCAATTCACTCCTATAATTCACCCCTCCACTTT. Translation gives CASSHKGRTSSIHSYNSPLHF.

The chain joins TRBV18 to TRBJ1-4; TRBD1 aligns across 10 bases. Looked up from germline, CDR1 is KGHSH and CDR2 is LQKENI. V gave up 4 bases and J gave up 5 bases; unmatched junction bases: 4. This CDR3 is built from 15 residues. This CDR3 reads CASSLPGQGNEKLFF. The DNA of the CDR3 is TGTGCCAGCTCACTCCCGGGACAGGGGAATGAAAAACTGTTTTTT. Looking up the rest from reference TRBV18 and TRBJ1-4 gives the full variable domain: NAGVMQNPRHLVRRRGQEARLRCSPMKGHSHVYWYRQLPEEGLKFMVYLQKENIIDESGMPKERFSAEFPKEGPSILRIQQVVRGDSAAYFCASSLPGQGNEKLFFGSGTQLSVL.

The V and J genes are TRBV19 and TRBJ1-1, with D possibly matching TRBD1 (6 bases). The germline V and J ends were trimmed by 6 bases and 6 bases, with 11 bases remaining between them. This CDR3 comprises 12 residues. Germline loops: CDR1 LNHDA, CDR2 SQIVND (reference sequence). The CDR3 DNA reads TGTGCCAGTAGCCGCCGACAGGCTGAAGCTTTCTTT. This sequence encodes CASSRRQAEAFF.